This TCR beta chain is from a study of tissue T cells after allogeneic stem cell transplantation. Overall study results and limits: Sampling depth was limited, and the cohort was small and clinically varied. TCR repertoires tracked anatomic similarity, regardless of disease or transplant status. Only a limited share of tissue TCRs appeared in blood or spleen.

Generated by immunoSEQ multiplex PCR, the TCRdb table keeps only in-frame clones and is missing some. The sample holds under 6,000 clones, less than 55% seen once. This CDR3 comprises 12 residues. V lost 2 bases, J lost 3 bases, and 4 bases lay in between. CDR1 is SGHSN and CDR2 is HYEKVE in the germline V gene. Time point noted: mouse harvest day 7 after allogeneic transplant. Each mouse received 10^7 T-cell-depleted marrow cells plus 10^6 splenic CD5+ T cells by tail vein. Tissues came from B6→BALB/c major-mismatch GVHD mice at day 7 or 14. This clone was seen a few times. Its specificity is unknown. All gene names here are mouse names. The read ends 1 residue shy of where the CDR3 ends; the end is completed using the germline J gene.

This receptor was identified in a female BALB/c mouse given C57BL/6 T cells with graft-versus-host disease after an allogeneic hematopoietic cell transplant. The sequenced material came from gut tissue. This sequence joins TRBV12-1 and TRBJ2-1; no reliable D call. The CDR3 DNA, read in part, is TGTGCCAGCTCTCAGGGCTATGCTGAGCAGTTC. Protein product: CASSQGYAEQF. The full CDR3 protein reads CASSQGYAEQFF.